The 4 T cell receptor beta chains below all came from one sample that was sequenced in a study of tumor-infiltrating lymphocytes in primary liver carcinoma. DNA and RNA were both co-extracted from approximately 20-30 mg of bulk tissue that had not been sorted. With approximately 470 ng total RNA as template and a constant-region primer, TCR beta cDNA was made. Slightly modified ARM-PCR, run as three nested multiplex PCR rounds, produced the TCR beta libraries. The first two PCR rounds used TRBV1-TRBV30 primers with a Cbeta primer, about 9 cycles each. TCRdb fed the multiplex PCR reads into MiXCR, producing one record per CDR3 protein. The sample holds about 64,000 distinct CDR3 sequences, about two thirds seen once. What was sequenced was liver tumor tissue from sampling region 4. This sample's subset: tumor region T4, right-lateral pole. These receptors were collected from a man aged 35-49 years with primary liver carcinoma and hepatitis B virus infection.

The sample holds a few counts of this clonotype. The chain has TRBV29-1 and TRBJ2-7; D is undetermined. Germline CDR1 and CDR2: SQVTM and ANQGSEA. The V gene lost 1 base and the J gene lost 6 bases, with 7 bases spanning the gap. The CDR3 is made up of 11 amino acids. This CDR3 reads CSVEGGAEQYF. CDR3 nucleotide sequence: TGCAGCGTTGAAGGCGGCGCCGAGCAGTACTTC.

Notes on this clonotype: Just one base apart from a much larger clone, this may be a read error. The V and J genes are TRBV12-3 or TRBV12-4 and TRBJ1-2, with TRBD1 matching over 9 bases. This CDR3 has 14 amino acids. V shed 8 bases and J 6 bases; nucleotides not matched to a gene: 10. CDR3 loop: CASSRTGVYDGYTF. The CDR3, as DNA: TGTGCCAGCTCACGGACAGGGGTCTATGATGGCTACACCTTC.

A note on this clonotype: The conserved closing phenylalanine or tryptophan is absent in this CDR3, likely reflecting a read error. The DNA is omitted, as the CDR3 cannot be located on it reliably, and the CDR3 follows TCRdb's listing. The CDR3 loop reads CASSPEGRLSHYGYAS. This chain joins TRBV7-9 and TRBJ1-2; the D call in the table, TRBD1, was not verified against the DNA. The CDR3 numbers 16 amino acids, ends counted. Per the germline V gene, CDR1 is SEHNR and CDR2 is FQNEAQ (reference sequence).

The chain carries TRBV11-2 and TRBJ2-5; 8 positions agree with TRBD1. Germline loops: CDR1 SGHAT, CDR2 FQNNGV. The CDR3 is 16 residues long. J lost 4 bases, V lost 6 bases, and 13 bases had no gene match. For the CDR3, the DNA is TGTGCCAGCAGTCCCACAGCGACAGGGGTCCTAGAGACCCAGTACTTC. This encodes CASSPTATGVLETQYF.